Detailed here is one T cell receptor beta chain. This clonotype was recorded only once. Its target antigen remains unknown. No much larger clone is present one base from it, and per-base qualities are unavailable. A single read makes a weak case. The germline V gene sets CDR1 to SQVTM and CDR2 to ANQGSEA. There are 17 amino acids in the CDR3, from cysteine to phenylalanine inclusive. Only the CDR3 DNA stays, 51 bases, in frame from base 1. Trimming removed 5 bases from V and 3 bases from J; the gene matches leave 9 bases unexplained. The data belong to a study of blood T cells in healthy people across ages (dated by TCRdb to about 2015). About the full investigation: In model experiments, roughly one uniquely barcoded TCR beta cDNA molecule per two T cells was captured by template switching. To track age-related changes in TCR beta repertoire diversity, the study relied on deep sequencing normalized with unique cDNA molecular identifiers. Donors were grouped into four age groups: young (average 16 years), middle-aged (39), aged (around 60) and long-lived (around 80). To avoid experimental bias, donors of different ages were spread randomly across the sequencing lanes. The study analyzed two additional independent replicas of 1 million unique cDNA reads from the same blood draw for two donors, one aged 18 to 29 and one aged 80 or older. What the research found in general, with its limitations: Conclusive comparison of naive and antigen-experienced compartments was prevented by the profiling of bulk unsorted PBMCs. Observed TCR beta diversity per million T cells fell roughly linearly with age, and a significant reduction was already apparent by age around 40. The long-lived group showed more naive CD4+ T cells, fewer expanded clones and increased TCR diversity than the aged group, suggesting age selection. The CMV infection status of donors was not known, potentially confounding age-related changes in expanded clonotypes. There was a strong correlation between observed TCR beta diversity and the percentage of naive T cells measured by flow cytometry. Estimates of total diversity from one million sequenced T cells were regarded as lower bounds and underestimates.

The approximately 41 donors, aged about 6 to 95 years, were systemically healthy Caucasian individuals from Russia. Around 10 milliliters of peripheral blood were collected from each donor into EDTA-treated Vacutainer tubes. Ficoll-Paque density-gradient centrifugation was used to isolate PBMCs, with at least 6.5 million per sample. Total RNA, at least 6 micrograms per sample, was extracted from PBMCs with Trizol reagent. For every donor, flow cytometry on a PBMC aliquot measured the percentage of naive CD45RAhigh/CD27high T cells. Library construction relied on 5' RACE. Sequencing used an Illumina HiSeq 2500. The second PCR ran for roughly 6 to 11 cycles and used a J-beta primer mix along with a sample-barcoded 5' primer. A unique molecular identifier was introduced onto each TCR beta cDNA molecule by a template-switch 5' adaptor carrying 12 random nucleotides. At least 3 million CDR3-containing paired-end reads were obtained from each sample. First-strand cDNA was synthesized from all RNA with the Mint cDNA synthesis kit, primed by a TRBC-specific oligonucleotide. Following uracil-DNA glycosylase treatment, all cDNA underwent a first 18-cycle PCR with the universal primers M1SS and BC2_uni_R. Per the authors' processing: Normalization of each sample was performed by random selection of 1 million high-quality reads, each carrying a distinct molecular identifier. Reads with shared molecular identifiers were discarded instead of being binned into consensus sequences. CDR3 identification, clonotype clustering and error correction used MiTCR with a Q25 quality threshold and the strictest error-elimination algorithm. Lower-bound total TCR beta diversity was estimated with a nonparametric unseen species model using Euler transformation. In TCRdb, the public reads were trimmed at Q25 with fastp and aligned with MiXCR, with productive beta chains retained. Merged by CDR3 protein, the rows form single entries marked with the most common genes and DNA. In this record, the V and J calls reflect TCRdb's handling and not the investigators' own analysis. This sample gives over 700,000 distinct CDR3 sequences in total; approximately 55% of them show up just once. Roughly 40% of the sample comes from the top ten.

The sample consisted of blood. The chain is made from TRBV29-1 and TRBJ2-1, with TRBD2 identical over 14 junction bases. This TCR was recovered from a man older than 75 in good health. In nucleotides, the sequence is TGCAGCGTTTCGGGACTAGCGGGGGAGCGCCTCTACAATGAGCAGTTCTTC. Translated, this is CSVSGLAGERLYNEQFF.